The 7 T cell receptor beta chains below all came from one sample that was sequenced in a study of blood T cell repertoires in COVID-19. Repertoires were generated with immunoSEQ multiplex PCR, while TCRdb's copy carries only in-frame clones and drops some. The table lists under 200,000 clones, 90% to 95% of them singletons. The source material was peripheral blood. The receptors shown here come from a man over 45 with acute or convalescent COVID-19.

The chain employs TRBV10-2 and TRBJ1-1; D unresolved. V was cut by 6 bases and J by 5 bases, with 13 bases left in between. This CDR3 is built from 13 residues. CDR1 and CDR2 (germline): WSHSY, SAAADI. The CDR3: CASSQEEVTEAFF. CDR3 nucleotide sequence: TGCGCCAGCAGCCAGGAGGAGGTTACTGAAGCTTTCTTT.

This clone has a handful of counts. The chain employs TRBV28 and TRBJ2-1; 7 bases agree with TRBD1. The CDR3 length is 14 residues. The trim removed 5 bases at V and 4 bases at J, leaving 5 bases unmatched. CDR1 and CDR2 from the germline V gene are MDHEN and SYDVKM. CDR3 sequence reads: CASSLGTEYNEQFF. The CDR3, as DNA: TGTGCCAGCAGTCTGGGGACAGAATACAATGAGCAGTTCTTC.

The sample holds one count of this clone. This rearrangement joins TRBV7-3 to TRBJ2-7, with D possibly being TRBD1 (5 bases). The CDR3 is made up of 15 amino acids. Trimming cost V 4 bases and J 9 bases, with 22 bases left between them. Germline CDR1 is SGHTA and CDR2 is FQGTGA. The CDR3 bases are TGTGCCAGCAGCTCCAACCACAGGTTCACCGTGGGGCAGTACGTC. Protein product: CASSSNHRFTVGQYV.

The V call is TRBV29-1, the J call TRBJ1-1; unclear D gene. V was pared by 7 bases and J by 1 base, with 13 bases between. The CDR3 totals 13 residues. CDR1 is SQVTM, CDR2 ANQGSEA, per germline. The CDR3 loop reads CSGLGAGNTEAFF. In DNA, the CDR3 is TGCAGCGGATTGGGCGCGGGGAACACTGAAGCTTTCTTT.

This clone has more than one count but fewer than ten. The chain joins TRBV7-9 to TRBJ2-7, with D possibly matching TRBD1 (5 bases). Trimming removed 6 bases from V and 9 bases from J, with 21 bases in between. The CDR3 extends over 14 amino acids. Germline V gene data show CDR1 as SEHNR and CDR2 as FQNEAQ (reference sequence). In DNA form, the CDR3 reads TGTGCCAGCAGTGGATGGACACGGGTAGATTTGCAGTACTTC. Translated, it gives CASSGWTRVDLQYF. Full variable domain (remainder filled in from reference TRBV7-9 and TRBJ2-7): DTGVSQNPRHKITKRGQNVTFRCDPISEHNRLYWYRQTLGQGPEFLTYFQNEAQLEKSRLLSDRFSAERPKGSFSTLEIQRTEQGDSAMYLCASSGWTRVDLQYFGPGTRLTVT.

The gene calls are TRBV3-1 (or the pseudogene TRBV3-2) and TRBJ2-7, with 9 bases fitting TRBD1. The J segment lost 5 bases and the V segment lost 0 bases, leaving 5 bases of the junction unmatched. Germline CDR1 is LGHDT and CDR2 is YNNKEL (reference sequence). The CDR3 covers 15 residues. The CDR3 reads CASSQERQGDHEQYV. The CDR3 region has the DNA TGTGCCAGCAGCCAAGAAAGACAGGGGGATCACGAGCAGTACGTC.

This chain uses TRBV7-3 with TRBJ2-2, with a tentative D call TRBD1 (6 bases). Germline V gene sequence: CDR1 SGHTA, CDR2 FQGTGA. The CDR3 loop spans 15 amino acids. Trimming left V 2 bases short and J 5 bases short, with 12 bases between. CDR3 bases: TGTGCCAGCAGCTTAGGTCCAACAGGGACCGGGGAGCTGTTTTTT. Its translation is CASSLGPTGTGELFF.